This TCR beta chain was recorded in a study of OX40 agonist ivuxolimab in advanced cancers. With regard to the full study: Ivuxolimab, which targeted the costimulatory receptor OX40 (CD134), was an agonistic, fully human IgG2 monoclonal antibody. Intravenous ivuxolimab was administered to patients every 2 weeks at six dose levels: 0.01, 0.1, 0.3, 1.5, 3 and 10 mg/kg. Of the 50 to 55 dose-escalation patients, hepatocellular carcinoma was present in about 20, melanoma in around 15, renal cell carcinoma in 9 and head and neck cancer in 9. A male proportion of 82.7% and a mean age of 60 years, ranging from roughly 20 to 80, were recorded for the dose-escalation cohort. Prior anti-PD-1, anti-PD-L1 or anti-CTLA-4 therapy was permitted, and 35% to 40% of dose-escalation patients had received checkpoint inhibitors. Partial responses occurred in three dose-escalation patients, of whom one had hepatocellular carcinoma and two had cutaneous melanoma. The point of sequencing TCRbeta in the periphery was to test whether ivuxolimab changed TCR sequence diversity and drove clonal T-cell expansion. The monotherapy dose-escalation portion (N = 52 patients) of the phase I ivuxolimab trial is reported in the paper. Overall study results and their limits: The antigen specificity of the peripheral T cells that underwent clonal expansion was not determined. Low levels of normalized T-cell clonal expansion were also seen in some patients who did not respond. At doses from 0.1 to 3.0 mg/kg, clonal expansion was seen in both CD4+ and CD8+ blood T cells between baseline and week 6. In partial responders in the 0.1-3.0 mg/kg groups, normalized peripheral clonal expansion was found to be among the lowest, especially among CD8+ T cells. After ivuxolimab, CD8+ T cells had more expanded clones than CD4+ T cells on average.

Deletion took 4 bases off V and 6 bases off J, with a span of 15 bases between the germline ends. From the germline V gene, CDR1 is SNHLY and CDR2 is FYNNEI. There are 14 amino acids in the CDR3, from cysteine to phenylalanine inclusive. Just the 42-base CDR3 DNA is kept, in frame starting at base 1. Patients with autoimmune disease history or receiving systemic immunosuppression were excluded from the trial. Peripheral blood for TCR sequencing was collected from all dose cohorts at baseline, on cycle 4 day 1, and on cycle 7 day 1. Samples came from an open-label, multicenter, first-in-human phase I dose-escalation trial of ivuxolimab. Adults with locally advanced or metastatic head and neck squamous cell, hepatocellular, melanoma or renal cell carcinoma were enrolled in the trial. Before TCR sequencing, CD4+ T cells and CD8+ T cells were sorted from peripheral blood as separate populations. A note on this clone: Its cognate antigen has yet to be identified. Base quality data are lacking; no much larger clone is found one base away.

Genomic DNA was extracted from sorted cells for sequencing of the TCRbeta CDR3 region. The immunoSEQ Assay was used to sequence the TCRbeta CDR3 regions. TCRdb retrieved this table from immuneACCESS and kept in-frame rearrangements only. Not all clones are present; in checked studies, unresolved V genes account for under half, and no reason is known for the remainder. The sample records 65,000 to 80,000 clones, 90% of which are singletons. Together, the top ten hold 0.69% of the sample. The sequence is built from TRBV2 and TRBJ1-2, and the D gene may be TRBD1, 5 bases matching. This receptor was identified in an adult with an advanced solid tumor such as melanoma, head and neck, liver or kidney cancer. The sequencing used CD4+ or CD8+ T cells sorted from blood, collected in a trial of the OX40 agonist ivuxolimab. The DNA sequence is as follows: TGTGCCAGCAGTGTTAAGGGAAAGGACAATGGCTACACCTTC. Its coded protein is CASSVKGKDNGYTF.